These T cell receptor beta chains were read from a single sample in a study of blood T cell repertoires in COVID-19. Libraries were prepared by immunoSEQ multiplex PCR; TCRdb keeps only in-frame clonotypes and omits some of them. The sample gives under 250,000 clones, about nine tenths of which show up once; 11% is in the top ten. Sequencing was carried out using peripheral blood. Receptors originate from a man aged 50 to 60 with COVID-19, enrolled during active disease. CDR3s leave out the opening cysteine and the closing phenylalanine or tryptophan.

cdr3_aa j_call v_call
ASSQNSNSNQPQH TRBJ1-5 TRBV4-2
ASSQDLYSGNTIY TRBJ1-3 TRBV3-1/TRBV3-2
ASSSGRDSSYNSPLH TRBJ1-6 TRBV19
ASSSTGVAF TRBJ1-1 TRBV6-5
ASSQRGQGWDEQF TRBJ2-1 TRBV3-1/TRBV3-2
ASSQWWQGDTGELF TRBJ2-2 TRBV4-3
ASSLIGADTQY TRBJ2-3 TRBV5-1
SVDPRQGKLNSPLH TRBJ1-6 TRBV29-1
ASSLTQTGTSVNTQY TRBJ2-3 TRBV7-6
SVEVGGRQPQH TRBJ1-5 TRBV29-1
AWGQITEAF TRBJ1-1 TRBV30